This T cell receptor (beta chain) was sequenced for a study of T cell repertoires in cytomegalovirus infection. About the research overall: Recently identified HLA-C-restricted and well-studied HLA-B-restricted CMV epitopes were used. The public TCR beta signatures pointed to both CMV infection and matching HLA type. Study findings and constraints: CMV carriers with the relevant HLA were identified by cumulative public TCR beta family frequency. The study found HLA-C-restricted CMV-specific TCR beta clonotypes dominating the ex vivo response.

One entry per CDR3 protein results from TCRdb running MiXCR on the reads. The repertoire holds 800,000 to 950,000 distinct CDR3 sequences, 32% seen once, with roughly 12% in the top ten. CDR1 and CDR2 (germline): SGHVS, FQNEAQ. The CDR3 runs 16 residues. V lost 4 bases, J lost 3 bases, and 13 bases lay in between. There are a few counts of this clonotype. What it binds is unknown. Material: cultured CD8+ T cells from PBMCs, obtained from culture after CMV antigen stimulation. The origin of this receptor is a human donor in good health (CMV status not recorded). Some clones in this sample may be carry-over from other donors' samples. V and J are TRBV7-8 and TRBJ2-6; D perhaps matches TRBD1 (5 bases). The CDR3 is CASSSFQGNGANVLTF. CDR3 in DNA: TGTGCCAGCAGCTCCTTCCAGGGAAATGGGGCCAACGTCCTGACTTTC.